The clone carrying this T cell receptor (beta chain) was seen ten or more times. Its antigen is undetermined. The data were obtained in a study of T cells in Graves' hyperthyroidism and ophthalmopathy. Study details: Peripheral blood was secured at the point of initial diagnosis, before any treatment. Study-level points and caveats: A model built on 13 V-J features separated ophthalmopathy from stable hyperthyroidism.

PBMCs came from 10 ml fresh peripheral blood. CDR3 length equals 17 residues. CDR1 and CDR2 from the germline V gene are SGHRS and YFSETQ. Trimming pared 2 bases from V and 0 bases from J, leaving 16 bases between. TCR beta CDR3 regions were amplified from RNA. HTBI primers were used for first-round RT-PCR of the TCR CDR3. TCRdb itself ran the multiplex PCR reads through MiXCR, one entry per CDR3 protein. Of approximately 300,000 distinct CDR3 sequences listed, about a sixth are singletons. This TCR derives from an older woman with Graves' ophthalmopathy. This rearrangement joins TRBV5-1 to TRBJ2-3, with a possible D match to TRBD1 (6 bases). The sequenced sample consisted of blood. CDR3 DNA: TGCGCCAGCAGCTTCCTACCGATTGGACAGAGCACAGATACGCAGTATTTT. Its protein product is CASSFLPIGQSTDTQYF.